The source of this T cell receptor beta chain is a study of cytomegalovirus exposure and HLA in healthy donors. Primers included in the PCR were 60 Vbeta and 13 Jbeta primers. TCRdb's copy holds only in-frame clones and misses some; the assay was immunoSEQ multiplex PCR. The data contain approximately 150,000 clones, roughly 83% of them singletons. Germline lookup yields CDR1 MNHEY and CDR2 SMNVEV (reference sequence). Between the trimmed V and J ends, which lost 6 bases and 3 bases, there was a span of 12 bases. The CDR3 consists of 14 residues. Input material: PBMCs. This rearrangement joins TRBV27 to TRBJ1-5; weak D call: TRBD1 (6 bases). The receptor's source is a human donor in good health. This CDR3 reads CASRLTGVNQPQHF. The CDR3 DNA reads TGTGCCAGCAGATTGACAGGAGTCAATCAGCCCCAGCATTTT.